One and the same sample provided the 30 T cell receptor beta chains below, sequenced in a study of chemoradiotherapy in HPV16-positive cancers. TCRdb keeps only in-frame clones here, not all; method: immunoSEQ multiplex PCR. There are some 29,000 clones in the sample; 93% occur only once, and roughly 18% lies in the top ten. The sequencing used blood, collected from a patient who underwent chemoradiotherapy. The receptors here all came from a human donor with HPV-associated anogenital cancer.

This chain joins TRBV7-3 and TRBJ1-2; a weak D match, TRBD1 (6 bases). Germline V lookup: CDR1 SGHTA, CDR2 FQGTGA. CDR3 length: 15 residues. V was cut by 6 bases and J by 5 bases, with 19 bases left in between. The CDR3 nucleotides are TGTGCCAGCAGTTTCAACAAAGGGAGGGGGTATGGCTACACCTTC. As protein: CASSFNKGRGYGYTF.

This chain connects TRBV2 to TRBJ2-7, with D perhaps TRBD1 (5 bases). The CDR3 has 12 amino acids. The V end lost 7 bases, the J end lost 6 bases, and 13 bases lay between the germline ends. Germline V gene data show CDR1 as SNHLY and CDR2 as FYNNEI. The CDR3 DNA sequence: TGTGCCAGCACTACTGGGGCTAGCGAGCAGTACTTC. This codes for CASTTGASEQYF.

The CDR3 region is CASFQDYGYTF. CDR3 coding DNA: TGTGCCAGCTTCCAGGACTATGGCTACACCTTC. V usage is TRBV6-1 and J usage is TRBJ1-2; D is undetermined. Trimming removed 8 bases from V and 3 bases from J, with 7 bases in between. Germline-derived CDR1 and CDR2 are MNHNS and SASEGT. The CDR3 consists of 11 residues.

V is TRBV11-2 and J is TRBJ2-7; D may correspond to TRBD1 or TRBD2 (6 bases each). The CDR3 contains 14 residues. The V end was cut by 4 bases, the J end by 4 bases, with 14 bases between. Germline V CDR1 and CDR2: SGHAT, FQNNGV. The CDR3 loop is CASSYLTGGYEQYF. The CDR3 DNA sequence: TGTGCCAGCAGCTACTTGACAGGAGGGTACGAGCAGTACTTC.

The J gene is TRBJ2-6, the V gene TRBV5-1, with 10 nucleotides matching TRBD1. The CDR3 consists of 17 residues. Germline lookup yields CDR1 SGHRS and CDR2 YFSETQ. V lost 0 bases, J lost 2 bases, and 2 bases stayed unmatched. The DNA of the CDR3 is TGCGCCAGCAGCTTGGGACAGGGGGCGGCTGGGGCCAACGTCCTGACTTTC. It yields the protein CASSLGQGAAGANVLTF. Filled out from reference TRBV5-1 and TRBJ2-6, the complete variable domain reads KAGVTQTPRYLIKTRGQQVTLSCSPISGHRSVSWYQQTPGQGLQFLFEYFSETQRNKGNFPGRFSGRQFSNSRSEMNVSTLELGDSALYLCASSLGQGAAGANVLTFGAGSRLTVL.

This chain uses TRBV7-9 with TRBJ2-1; D remains ambiguous. The germline V gene encodes CDR1 SEHNR and CDR2 FQNEAQ (reference sequence). The CDR3 contains 15 residues. V lost 3 bases and J 3 bases, leaving 12 bases between the germline ends. The CDR3 here is CASSFLQYGYNEQFF. The CDR3 coding sequence is TGTGCCAGCAGCTTTCTTCAGTACGGCTACAATGAGCAGTTCTTC.

The chain has TRBV7-3 and TRBJ2-2; D gene uncertain. Germline values: CDR1 SGHTA, CDR2 FQGTGA. V lost 5 bases, J lost 1 base, and 5 bases lay in between. CDR3 length equals 13 residues. CDR3 bases: TGTGCCAGCAGCCCCAAGAACACCGGGGAGCTGTTTTTT. Residues: CASSPKNTGELFF.

Only a few counts were recorded for this clone. The gene calls are TRBV18 and TRBJ1-4, with a tentative D call TRBD1 (6 bases). Trimming cost V 6 bases and J 4 bases, with 15 bases left between them. The CDR3 is made up of 15 amino acids. The V gene's germline CDR1 is KGHSH and CDR2 LQKENI. As DNA, the CDR3 is TGTGCCAGCTCCCCGGGACATTCCGTTAATGAAAAACTGTTTTTT. This translates into CASSPGHSVNEKLFF.

V usage is TRBV29-1 and J usage is TRBJ1-2; D is uncertain. CDR1 and CDR2 (germline): SQVTM, ANQGSEA. The CDR3 extends over 12 amino acids. V dropped 2 bases and J dropped 1 base, with 5 bases sitting between them. CDR3 in DNA: TGCAGCGTTGAAAAGAGTAACTATGGCTACACCTTC. It encodes CSVEKSNYGYTF.

The chain couples TRBV15 to TRBJ2-7; D is unclear. The V end lost 1 base, the J end lost 5 bases, and 12 bases lay between the germline ends. Per the germline V gene, CDR1 is LNHNV and CDR2 is YYDKDF (reference sequence). The CDR3 sequence is 14 residues long. The CDR3, as DNA: TGTGCCACCAGCAGAGCCCGAGCCGTTCACGAGCAGTACTTC. Translated: CATSRARAVHEQYF.

The chain carries TRBV28 and TRBJ2-1; D not resolved. Trimming cost V 1 base and J 5 bases, with 0 bases left between them. CDR1 MDHEN and CDR2 SYDVKM come from the germline V gene. This CDR3 spans 11 amino acids. DNA of the CDR3: TGTGCCAGCAGTTTATACAATGAGCAGTTCTTC. It is translated as CASSLYNEQFF.

This chain connects TRBV28 to TRBJ2-7; unclear D gene. The CDR3 length is 16 residues. The germline V and J ends were trimmed by 6 bases and 2 bases, with 20 bases remaining between them. Germline V lookup: CDR1 MDHEN, CDR2 SYDVKM. The CDR3 here is CASSPGLAGSTYEQYF. Written as DNA, the CDR3 is TGTGCCAGCAGCCCCGGCTTAGCCGGATCCACCTACGAGCAGTACTTC. The variable domain in full, with the rest retrieved from reference TRBV28 and TRBJ2-7, is DVKVTQSSRYLVKRTGEKVFLECVQDMDHENMFWYRQDPGLGLRLIYFSYDVKMKEKGDIPEGYSVSREKKERFSLILESASTNQTSMYLCASSPGLAGSTYEQYFGPGTRLTVT.

This clone was seen only once. The chain recombines TRBV6-6 with TRBJ2-7, with TRBD1 matching 8 bases. The length of the CDR3 is 15 residues. Losses at the gene ends were 6 bases for V and 0 bases for J; bases not matched to a gene: 7. CDR1 and CDR2 (germline): MNHNY, SVGAGI (reference sequence). CDR3 in DNA: TGTGCCAGCAGGGCCCTGGACAGGGCCTCCTACGAGCAGTACTTC. The encoded protein is CASRALDRASYEQYF.

On this clone: Distinct nucleotide sequences in the sample also encode this CDR3. This chain joins TRBV4-3 and TRBJ2-7; D gene uncertain. Per germline, CDR1 LGHNA and CDR2 YSLEER. This CDR3 contains 13 residues. Between the trimmed V and J ends, which lost 0 bases and 2 bases, there was a span of 5 bases. CDR3 sequence (DNA): TGCGCCAGCAGCCAAGAGGTGACCTACGAGCAGTACTTC. Translated, it gives CASSQEVTYEQYF.

The chain uses TRBV28 and TRBJ2-7; 8 bases agree with TRBD2. CDR3 length equals 14 residues. V was clipped by 9 bases and J by 3 bases; unmatched bases: 10. From germline, CDR1 is MDHEN and CDR2 SYDVKM. The DNA for the CDR3 is TGTGCCAGTTTGAACGGGGGGGGCGGCTACGAGCAGTACTTC. This encodes CASLNGGGGYEQYF. Full variable domain (outside the CDR3, taken from reference TRBV28 and TRBJ2-7): DVKVTQSSRYLVKRTGEKVFLECVQDMDHENMFWYRQDPGLGLRLIYFSYDVKMKEKGDIPEGYSVSREKKERFSLILESASTNQTSMYLCASLNGGGGYEQYFGPGTRLTVT.

The rearrangement uses TRBV6-5 and TRBJ2-7; D perhaps matches TRBD2 (6 bases). The CDR3 loop spans 16 amino acids. The germline V gene encodes CDR1 MNHEY and CDR2 SVGAGI. V was shortened by 0 bases and J by 4 bases, with 16 bases between the two germline ends. Here the CDR3 reads CASSYSSGTQIYEQYF. The DNA for the CDR3 is TGTGCCAGCAGTTACTCCTCCGGGACTCAAATTTACGAGCAGTACTTC.

V usage is TRBV4-3 and J usage is TRBJ2-3; D ambiguous. The CDR3 has 13 residues. V was trimmed by 2 bases and J by 6 bases, leaving 9 bases between them. Germline lookup yields CDR1 LGHNA and CDR2 YSLEER. The CDR3 nucleotides are TGCGCCAGCAGCCAAACGAGTGTGGATACGCAGTATTTT. Protein sequence: CASSQTSVDTQYF.

The chain uses TRBV19 and TRBJ2-3; no clear D. CDR1 and CDR2 from the germline V gene are LNHDA and SQIVND (reference sequence). Trimming left V 6 bases short and J 0 bases short, with 7 bases between. This CDR3 spans 13 amino acids. CDR3 coding DNA: TGTGCCAGTAGGTACTCTAGCACAGATACGCAGTATTTT. Protein sequence: CASRYSSTDTQYF.

The chain couples TRBV5-6 to TRBJ2-3; TRBD1 is a possible D gene (6 bases). The V end lost 5 bases, the J end lost 6 bases, and 13 bases lay between the germline ends. CDR1 is SGHDT and CDR2 is YYEEEE in the germline V gene. The CDR3 covers 13 residues. CDR3: CASRLRDIDTQYF. DNA for the CDR3: TGTGCCAGCAGACTCCGGGACATTGATACGCAGTATTTT.

The chain recombines TRBV19 with TRBJ2-7; D remains ambiguous. The CDR3 extends over 13 amino acids. Looked up from germline, CDR1 is LNHDA and CDR2 is SQIVND (reference sequence). The V gene lost 7 bases and the J gene lost 4 bases, with 14 bases spanning the gap. This chain's CDR3 is CASKKGPAYEQYF. The CDR3, as DNA: TGTGCCAGTAAAAAGGGTCCGGCGTACGAGCAGTACTTC. The full variable domain, its missing parts supplied by reference TRBV19 and TRBJ2-7, is DGGITQSPKYLFRKEGQNVTLSCEQNLNHDAMYWYRQDPGQGLRLIYYSQIVNDFQKGDIAEGYSVSREKKESFPLTVTSAQKNPTAFYLCASKKGPAYEQYFGPGTRLTVT.

This clone was detected once. The chain recombines TRBV2 with TRBJ2-7, with 12 bases aligning to TRBD2. The CDR3 covers 14 residues. CDR1 is SNHLY and CDR2 is FYNNEI in the germline V gene. V lost 5 bases, J lost 4 bases, and 3 bases stayed unmatched. CDR3 DNA: TGTGCCAGCAGTACTAGCGGGAGGTGGTACGAGCAGTACTTC. Its protein is CASSTSGRWYEQYF.

The chain links TRBV7-2 to TRBJ2-5, with 9 bases matching TRBD2. J was trimmed by 2 bases and V by 5 bases; bases with no gene match: 12. CDR1 is SGHTA, CDR2 FQGNSA, per germline. The CDR3 totals 17 residues. The CDR3 is CASSLHSSGVGQETQYF. The CDR3 DNA reads TGTGCCAGCAGCCTCCATTCTAGCGGGGTCGGTCAAGAGACCCAGTACTTC.

The J gene is TRBJ1-5, the V gene TRBV6-6; D perhaps matches TRBD1 (6 bases). Per germline, CDR1 MNHNY and CDR2 SVGAGI (reference sequence). V was trimmed by 6 bases and J by 2 bases, leaving 17 bases between them. This CDR3 has 16 residues. For the CDR3, the DNA is TGTGCCAGCAGGCTAGAAGGGGGTAGGGGCAATCAGCCCCAGCATTTT. As protein: CASRLEGGRGNQPQHF.

The chain links TRBV7-9 to TRBJ2-3, with TRBD1 matching 9 bases. V was pared by 5 bases and J by 2 bases, with 11 bases of the junction left unmatched. Germline CDR1 reads SEHNR; CDR2 reads FQNEAQ (reference sequence). The CDR3 spans 17 residues. CDR3 amino acids: CASSLLGTGKLTDTQYF. CDR3 DNA sequence: TGTGCCAGCAGCCTCCTTGGGACAGGGAAACTCACAGATACGCAGTATTTT.

The chain links TRBV19 to TRBJ2-2, with D unresolved. Germline values: CDR1 LNHDA, CDR2 SQIVND (reference sequence). V was pared by 2 bases and J by 0 bases, with 7 bases between. The CDR3 extends over 15 amino acids. The CDR3 coding sequence is TGTGCCAGTAGTATATCCTCTGCGAACACCGGGGAGCTGTTTTTT. Amino acids: CASSISSANTGELFF.

V gene TRBV5-1 combines with J gene TRBJ1-2; no clear D gene. The germline gives CDR1 SGHRS, CDR2 YFSETQ. Trimming took 1 base from V and 4 from J, leaving 11 bases between them. This CDR3 spans 14 amino acids. The chain's CDR3 is CASSLNPSFYGYTF. CDR3 nucleotides: TGCGCCAGCAGCTTGAATCCCTCCTTCTATGGCTACACCTTC.

This chain links TRBV7-2 with TRBJ2-7, with D possibly TRBD2 on 5 matching bases. The CDR3 is 12 residues long. From germline, CDR1 is SGHTA and CDR2 FQGNSA. V was pared by 5 bases and J by 4 bases, with 9 bases between. CDR3 DNA sequence: TGTGCCAGCAGCCCGCGAGGGTACGAGCAGTACTTC. Translated, it gives CASSPRGYEQYF.

V and J are TRBV4-3 and TRBJ1-1; D gene ambiguous. The CDR3 runs 13 residues. V was clipped by 2 bases and J by 1 base, with 5 bases between them. In germline, CDR1 is LGHNA, CDR2 YSLEER. CDR3 residues: CASSQSGNTEAFF. CDR3 bases: TGCGCCAGCAGCCAATCGGGGAACACTGAAGCTTTCTTT.

This chain connects TRBV6-5 to TRBJ1-4, with D unclear. Germline loops: CDR1 MNHEY, CDR2 SVGAGI. This CDR3 has 13 residues. V lost 10 bases, J lost 1 base, and 10 bases lay in between. CDR3 amino acids: CAISGLTNEKLFF. The CDR3 DNA reads as TGTGCCATCTCAGGTTTAACTAATGAAAAACTGTTTTTT.

The chain couples TRBV19 to TRBJ1-5; possibly TRBD1 for D (5 bases). The germline gives CDR1 LNHDA, CDR2 SQIVND (reference sequence). The V end lost 5 bases, the J end lost 3 bases, and 14 bases lay between the germline ends. CDR3 length: 15 residues. The CDR3 nucleotides read TGTGCCAGTAGTTTCGTGGACATTTTCAATCAGCCCCAGCATTTT. The encoded protein is CASSFVDIFNQPQHF.